This T cell receptor beta chain was retrieved from a study of blood T cell repertoires in COVID-19. Study details: Donors in the United States, Italy and Spain gave samples during acute or convalescent COVID-19. Nucleic acid was either cDNA or gDNA, and it came from T cells, B-cell-depleted T cells, or PBMCs.

Under the authors' procedure: From reference gene primer amplification, estimates of nucleated cell counts were derived. Here immunoSEQ multiplex PCR was the method, and the copy in TCRdb shows in-frame clones only, minus some. V, J and clone size were drawn from that table, and D and trimming were deduced from the DNA. This sample carries tens of thousands of clones, roughly 82% of them seen once, and the ten largest clones take approximately 7%. Trimming took off 4 bases at V and 0 bases at J, with 15 bases between the two ends. The CDR3 runs to 16 residues. Germline lookup yields CDR1 SGHRS and CDR2 YFSETQ.

What was sequenced was peripheral blood. The origin of this receptor is a man in his forties with acute or convalescent COVID-19. This chain joins TRBV5-1 and TRBJ2-3, with D possibly TRBD2 on 5 matching bases. The CDR3: CASSPFLRGSTDTQYF. CDR3 bases: TGCGCCAGCAGCCCCTTTCTACGGGGTAGCACAGATACGCAGTATTTT.